This is a list of T cell receptor beta chains from one sample in a study of CD8 T cells in Susac syndrome. Each CDR3 protein gets one entry after TCRdb re-called the immunoSEQ multiplex PCR reads with MiXCR. The sample lists about 300,000 distinct CDR3 sequences; 75% to 90% were seen once. The material sequenced was CD8+ T cells from PBMCs. These TCRs come from a human donor with multiple sclerosis. CDR3s include the opening cysteine and the closing phenylalanine or tryptophan. A D gene is named only where the DNA matches it firmly. A row's size may be missing; if present it is once, few, many or a size class.

v_gene	j_gene	d_gene	abundance	CDR3nt	CDR3aa
TRBV20-1	TRBJ2-7	TRBD2	.	TGCAGTGCTAGACGACTAGCGGCTAGCTCCTACGAGCAGTACTTC	CSARRLAASSYEQYF
TRBV3-1	TRBJ2-1	TRBD1	.	TGTGCCAGCAGCCACACCCTCCCCTATGACAGGGACCCCTACAATGAGCAGTTCTTC	CASSHTLPYDRDPYNEQFF
TRBV18	TRBJ1-2	.	.	TGTGCCAGCTCACCACCGGCGGTCTATGGCTACACCTTC	CASSPPAVYGYTF
TRBV27	TRBJ2-1	.	once	TGTGCCAGCAGTCCCAAGCGGCCAAGCCCCCACAATGAGCAGTTCTTC	CASSPKRPSPHNEQFF
TRBV4-2	TRBJ2-2	TRBD2	.	TGTGCCAGCAGCCAAGAGTGGCTTGTGACTAGCGGGGGGGCCGGGGAGCTGTTTTTT	CASSQEWLVTSGGAGELFF
TRBV20-1	TRBJ2-7	TRBD2	.	TGCAGTGCTAGCCCATGGGAGTCTAGCGGGGGTCACTACAAGCAGTACTTC	CSASPWESSGGHYKQYF
TRBV5-1	TRBJ2-3	.	.	TGCGCCAGCAGCTTGGCCTCGGGACTCGGCACAGATACGCAGTATTTT	CASSLASGLGTDTQYF
TRBV2	TRBJ1-2	.	.	TGTGCCAGCCGTAAAGAGACCCAGGGAATTGAAGGCTACACCTTC	CASRKETQGIEGYTF
TRBV11-2	TRBJ1-1	.	.	TGTGCCAGCAGCTTGGCGGGGGCGAACACTGAAGCTTTCTTT	CASSLAGANTEAFF
TRBV15	TRBJ2-5	TRBD2	.	TGTGCCACCAGCAGATACTCCCCGGGCCAGACGATGGGGGGGGAAAAAGAGACCCAGTACTTC	CATSRYSPGQTMGGEKETQYF
TRBV29-1	TRBJ2-7	TRBD2	.	TGCAGCGTCCAGGGACTAGCGGGCTCCTACGAGCAGTACTTC	CSVQGLAGSYEQYF
TRBV14	TRBJ2-5	.	.	TGTGCCAGCAGCCGCCGCCTAGTGGAGACCCAGTACTTC	CASSRRLVETQYF
TRBV29-1	TRBJ2-2	.	.	TGCAGCGTGACCCTGCCGGGGGTGCAGGACACCGGGGAGCTGTTTTTT	CSVTLPGVQDTGELFF
TRBV20-1	TRBJ2-1	.	.	TGCAGTGCTAGAGGGGGGCGGGAGTCAAATGAGCAGTTCTTC	CSARGGRESNEQFF
TRBV2	TRBJ1-2	.	.	TGTGCCAGCAGTGAAGACACCTCTGACTATGGCTACACCTTC	CASSEDTSDYGYTF
TRBV5-5	TRBJ2-1	.	.	TGTGCCAGCAGGTCAGACTCCTACAATGAGCAGTTCTTC	CASRSDSYNEQFF
TRBV7-9	TRBJ2-5	TRBD2	.	TGTGCCAGCAGAACCGGGACTACAGAGACCCAGTACTTC	CASRTGTTETQYF
TRBV27	TRBJ2-5	.	.	TGTGCCAGCAGGGGGGAGGCGTCGGTGGAGACCCAGTACTTC	CASRGEASVETQYF
TRBV6-5	TRBJ2-7	.	.	TGTGCCAGCAGTAACCTTCCGGGAAGGGCAACCTACGAGCAGTACTTC	CASSNLPGRATYEQYF
TRBV7-8	TRBJ1-3	.	.	TGTGCCAGCAGCCATCTACAGAGCTCTGGAAACACCATATATTTT	CASSHLQSSGNTIYF
TRBV27	TRBJ2-4	.	.	TGTGCCAGCAGTTCGGGCCTGAGGAAAAACATTCAGTACTTC	CASSSGLRKNIQYF
TRBV20-1	TRBJ2-2	TRBD2	.	TGCAGTGCTAGAGATTCTGCTAGCGGGAGGGTAACCGGGGAGCTGTTTTTT	CSARDSASGRVTGELFF
TRBV7-9	TRBJ2-7	.	few	TGTGCCAGCAGCTTTCTCTCCTACGAGCAGTACTTC	CASSFLSYEQYF
TRBV3-1	TRBJ2-7	.	.	TGTGCCAGCAGCCCCGGGACTCACGAGCAGTACTTC	CASSPGTHEQYF
TRBV7-9	TRBJ1-4	.	.	TGTGCCAGTGGGGGAGGTCGACTGAATGAAAAACTGTTTTTT	CASGGGRLNEKLFF
TRBV20-1	TRBJ2-5	TRBD2	.	TGCAGTGCCCCACCCCTCCCCACTAGCGGGGGGGAAGAGACCCAGTACTTC	CSAPPLPTSGGEETQYF
TRBV29-1	TRBJ2-1	TRBD2	.	TGCAGCGCGATTCGGACTAGCGGGAGAACGGATGAGCAGTTCTTC	CSAIRTSGRTDEQFF
TRBV2	TRBJ1-2	TRBD1	.	TGTGCCAGCAGTGAATCGTCAGGGGGCGGGTATGGCTACACCTTC	CASSESSGGGYGYTF
TRBV7-3	TRBJ2-1	.	.	TGTGCCAGCAGCTTAGTTACTTCTACATACAATGAGCAGTTCTTC	CASSLVTSTYNEQFF
TRBV29-1	TRBJ2-3	.	.	TGCAGCGACGGGGCTATAGATACGCAGTATTTT	CSDGAIDTQYF
TRBV28	TRBJ2-5	TRBD2	.	TGTGCCAGCAGTTTACCTAGCGGACTGTACCAAGAGACCCAGTACTTC	CASSLPSGLYQETQYF
TRBV5-4	TRBJ2-1	TRBD1	.	TGTGCCAGCAGCGGGGGACAGCCCCCTCGGAGCTCCTACAATGAGCAGTTCTTC	CASSGGQPPRSSYNEQFF
TRBV29-1	TRBJ2-2	.	few	TGCAGCGTTGAGTGGGGGGCCGGGGAGCTGTTTTTT	CSVEWGAGELFF
TRBV21-1	TRBJ2-3	.	.	TGTGCCAGCAGCGGCCCATCTGGGACAGGGGTCACAGATACGCAGTATTTT	CASSGPSGTGVTDTQYF
TRBV30	TRBJ2-1	TRBD1	once	TGTGCCTGGGGGTCCGGGACAGGGTTATCTAATGAGCAGTTCTTC	CAWGSGTGLSNEQFF
TRBV20-1	TRBJ2-3	TRBD1	.	TGCAGTGCTCGGGACAGGAGGTTTAAAGATACGCAGTATTTT	CSARDRRFKDTQYF